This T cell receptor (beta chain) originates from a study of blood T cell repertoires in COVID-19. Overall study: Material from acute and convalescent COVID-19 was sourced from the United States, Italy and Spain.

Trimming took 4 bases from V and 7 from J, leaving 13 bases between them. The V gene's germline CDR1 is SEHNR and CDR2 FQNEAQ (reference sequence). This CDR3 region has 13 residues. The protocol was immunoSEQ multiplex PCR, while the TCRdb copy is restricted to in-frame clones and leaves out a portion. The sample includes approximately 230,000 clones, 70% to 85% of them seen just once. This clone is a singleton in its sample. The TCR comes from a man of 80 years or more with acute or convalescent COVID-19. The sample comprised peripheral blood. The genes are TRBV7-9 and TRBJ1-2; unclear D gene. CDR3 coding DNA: TGTGCCAGCAGCTCGACCGGGGTGGGTGGCTACACCTTC. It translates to CASSSTGVGGYTF. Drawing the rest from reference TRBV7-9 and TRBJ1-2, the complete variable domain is DTGVSQNPRHKITKRGQNVTFRCDPISEHNRLYWYRQTLGQGPEFLTYFQNEAQLEKSRLLSDRFSAERPKGSFSTLEIQRTEQGDSAMYLCASSSTGVGGYTFGSGTRLTVV.